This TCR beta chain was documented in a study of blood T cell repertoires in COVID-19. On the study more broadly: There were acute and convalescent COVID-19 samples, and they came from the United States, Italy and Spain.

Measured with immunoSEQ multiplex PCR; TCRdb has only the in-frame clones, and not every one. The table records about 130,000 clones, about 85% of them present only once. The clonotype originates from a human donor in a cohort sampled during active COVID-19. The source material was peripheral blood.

In DNA form, the CDR3 reads TGTGCCAGCAGTTTACCTAAACAGGGGGGCGAGCAGTACTTC. It codes for CASSLPKQGGEQYF. This chain links TRBV28 with TRBJ2-7, with 8 positions matching TRBD1. Germline CDR1 MDHEN, CDR2 SYDVKM. The CDR3 totals 14 residues. V dropped 2 bases and J dropped 6; count of bases not matched to a gene: 6. Using reference TRBV28 and TRBJ2-7 for the parts outside the CDR3, the full variable domain is DVKVTQSSRYLVKRTGEKVFLECVQDMDHENMFWYRQDPGLGLRLIYFSYDVKMKEKGDIPEGYSVSREKKERFSLILESASTNQTSMYLCASSLPKQGGEQYFGPGTRLTVT.